This T cell receptor beta chain stems from a study of OX40 agonist ivuxolimab in advanced cancers. Broadly, across the study: Ivuxolimab was a fully human IgG2 agonistic monoclonal antibody targeting the costimulatory receptor OX40 (CD134). Of the approximately 53 patients in dose escalation, around 19 had hepatocellular carcinoma, about 15 had melanoma, 9 had renal cell carcinoma and 9 had head and neck cancer. Intravenous ivuxolimab was administered to patients every 2 weeks at six dose levels: 0.01, 0.1, 0.3, 1.5, 3 and 10 mg/kg. Prior anti-PD-1, anti-PD-L1 or anti-CTLA-4 therapy was permitted, and checkpoint inhibitors had been received by more than 35% of dose-escalation patients. The paper covers the monotherapy dose-escalation part of the phase I ivuxolimab trial, which included N ≈ 54 patients. Partial responses occurred in three dose-escalation patients: two with cutaneous melanoma and one with hepatocellular carcinoma. The purpose of peripheral TCRbeta sequencing was to test whether ivuxolimab changed TCR sequence diversity and led to clonal T-cell expansion. In the dose-escalation cohort, 70% to 90% of patients were male, and the mean age was approximately 60 years with a range of roughly 20 to 85.

The CDR3 runs 22 residues from the cysteine to the phenylalanine. Only CDR3 DNA is held: 66 bases, read in frame from base 1. Genomic DNA was extracted from sorted cells for sequencing of the TCRbeta CDR3 region. TCRbeta CDR3 regions were sequenced using the immunoSEQ Assay. In its TCRdb copy, this immuneACCESS table keeps in-frame sequences only and misses some clones. Where compared with another copy, unresolved V genes explain less than half of these, and the others have no known cause. The sample includes about 49,000 clones, with about 79% observed a single time. The top ten clonotypes cover roughly 7.9% of the sample. The trial excluded patients who had a history of autoimmune disease or who were on systemic immunosuppression. Peripheral blood for TCR sequencing was collected from all dose cohorts at baseline, on cycle 4 day 1, and on cycle 7 day 1. Samples came from an open-label, multicenter, first-in-human phase I dose-escalation trial of ivuxolimab. Adults with locally advanced or metastatic head and neck squamous cell, hepatocellular, melanoma or renal cell carcinoma were enrolled in the trial. CD4+ and CD8+ T cells were sorted separately from peripheral blood before TCR sequencing.

As for this clone: Its antigen has not been determined. The sample holds no much larger clone one base away, and base qualities are not on file.

Findings and caveats that apply to the study as a whole: Clonal expansion of both CD4+ and CD8+ blood T cells was observed from baseline to week 6 at doses 0.1 to 3.0 mg/kg. Antigen specificity was not determined for the clonally expanded peripheral T cells. Low levels of normalized T-cell clonal expansion were also seen in some nonresponding patients. In partial responders in the 0.1-3.0 mg/kg groups, normalized peripheral clonal expansion was found to be among the lowest, especially among CD8+ T cells. On average, CD8+ T cells showed more expanded clones than CD4+ T cells after ivuxolimab.

This receptor was identified in an adult with an advanced solid tumor such as melanoma, head and neck, liver or kidney cancer. Sequences were derived from CD4+ or CD8+ T cells sorted from blood, sampled in a trial of the OX40 agonist ivuxolimab. The rearranged segments are TRBV21-1 and TRBJ1-1. TRBV21-1 is described as a pseudogene. Here the CDR3 is given as CASSKDRRGRKGLISLNTEAFF. Here is the DNA: TGTGCCAGCAGCAAAGATAGGAGGGGACGAAAGGGATTAATATCTTTAAACACTGAAGCTTTCTTT.